This TCR beta chain appears in the sequencing data of a study of OX40 agonist ivuxolimab in advanced cancers. Here immunoSEQ multiplex PCR was the method, and the copy in TCRdb shows in-frame clones only, minus some. The sample carries some 60,000 clones, over 75% recorded once. The length of the CDR3 is 14 residues. Germline CDR1 and CDR2: SGHTA and FQGNSA. Trimming took off 3 bases at V and 6 bases at J, with 14 bases between the two ends. The chain couples TRBV7-2 to TRBJ1-2; no clear D gene. This sample comprised CD4+ or CD8+ T cells sorted from blood, obtained in a trial of the OX40 agonist ivuxolimab. This TCR was sampled from an adult with an advanced solid tumor such as melanoma, head and neck, liver or kidney cancer. Here the CDR3 DNA reads TGTGCCAGCAGCTTTCTGGGTCTCCAGGATGGCTACACCTTC. Protein: CASSFLGLQDGYTF.